Below are 26 T cell receptor beta chains sequenced from a single sample in a study of cytomegalovirus exposure and HLA in healthy donors. Sequencing used immunoSEQ multiplex PCR; TCRdb keeps in-frame clones, though not all of them. The profile covers roughly 60,000 clones, with 90% to 95% appearing a single time and 1% to 1.5% taken by the ten largest. The sample was PBMCs. These receptors originate from a woman younger than 35 in good health and CMV-seronegative.

The rearrangement uses TRBV19 and TRBJ1-4; D remains ambiguous. V was pared by 2 bases and J by 0 bases, with 16 bases between. This CDR3 region has 18 residues. The germline V gene has CDR1 LNHDA and CDR2 SQIVND (reference sequence). Written as DNA, the CDR3 is TGTGCCAGTAGTATATCGTACCCTGGAGGGACAACTAATGAAAAACTGTTTTTT. It yields the protein CASSISYPGGTTNEKLFF.

The rearrangement uses TRBV7-9 and TRBJ1-2; possible D gene TRBD1, 6 bases. The V and J ends lost 3 bases and 4 bases respectively, with 9 bases between them. The CDR3 runs to 13 residues. The V gene's germline CDR1 is SEHNR and CDR2 FQNEAQ (reference sequence). The CDR3 coding sequence is TGTGCCAGCAGCTTGCCAGGGGCCTATGGCTACACCTTC. This codes for CASSLPGAYGYTF.

The chain links TRBV4-1 to TRBJ1-2, with TRBD1 matching over 7 bases. CDR3 length equals 19 residues. CDR1 and CDR2 (germline): MGHRA, YSYEKL. The junction had 20 bases not matched to a gene; V was cut back by 3 bases and J by 4 bases. The DNA for the CDR3 is TGCGCCAGCAGCCACCCGGAGGGGGGACAGCGTCCCCTAGGCTATGGCTACACCTTC. This sequence encodes CASSHPEGGQRPLGYGYTF.

CDR3 coding DNA: TGTGCCAGCAACCCAGGGGGAAGTACTTATGGCTACACCTTC. Encoded protein: CASNPGGSTYGYTF. The V call is TRBV5-6, the J call TRBJ1-2, with 7 bases identical to TRBD1. CDR1 and CDR2 from the germline V gene are SGHDT and YYEEEE. Trimming at V came to 6 bases and at J to 5 bases, leaving 10 bases not matched to a gene. The CDR3 totals 14 residues.

The chain joins TRBV29-1 to TRBJ2-3, with D possibly matching TRBD2 (9 bases). Germline values: CDR1 SQVTM, CDR2 ANQGSEA. The V and J ends lost 7 bases and 5 bases respectively, with 22 bases between them. The CDR3 contains 15 residues. CDR3 region: CSATGVAGEGDTQYF. CDR3 nucleotide sequence: TGCAGCGCGACAGGGGTAGCGGGAGAGGGAGATACGCAGTATTTT.

In this sample, this clone turned up a few times. The chain has TRBV29-1 and TRBJ1-5; TRBD1 matches 9 bases. This CDR3 contains 13 residues. The V and J ends lost 4 bases and 4 bases, in that order; junction bases with no gene match: 2. Germline CDR1 and CDR2: SQVTM and ANQGSEA. The CDR3 is CSVAGQGNQPQHF. CDR3 DNA: TGCAGCGTTGCCGGACAGGGGAATCAGCCCCAGCATTTT.

The chain is built from TRBV28 and TRBJ1-4, with 7 bases lining up with TRBD1. The germline V gene has CDR1 MDHEN and CDR2 SYDVKM. The CDR3 is made up of 13 amino acids. The junction had 6 bases not matched to a gene; V was cut back by 7 bases and J by 7 bases. The CDR3 bases are TGTGCCAGCAAGGGGGCGGGTCGTGAAAAACTGTTTTTT. It is translated as CASKGAGREKLFF.

V is TRBV7-6 and J is TRBJ2-7, with 9 bases that match TRBD2. J lost 2 bases, V lost 5 bases, and 4 bases had no gene match. The CDR3 is 14 amino acids. Per the germline V gene, CDR1 is SGHVS and CDR2 is FNYEAQ. The CDR3 bases are TGTGCCAGCAGCGTGTCTAGCGGGACCTACGAGCAGTACTTC. This gives the protein CASSVSSGTYEQYF.

The chain links TRBV7-2 to TRBJ1-2; D is perhaps TRBD1 (5 bases). Germline loops: CDR1 SGHTA, CDR2 FQGNSA. The CDR3 spans 15 residues. Trimming pared 4 bases from V and 1 base from J, leaving 13 bases between. The CDR3 region has the DNA TGTGCCAGCAGCTCGAGCGGGACTGATAACTATGGCTACACCTTC. This encodes CASSSSGTDNYGYTF. The full variable domain, in which reference TRBV7-2 and TRBJ1-2 provide the parts outside the CDR3, is GAGVSQSPSNKVTEKGKDVELRCDPISGHTALYWYRQSLGQGLEFLIYFQGNSAPDKSGLPSDRFSAERTGGSVSTLTIQRTQQEDSAVYLCASSSSGTDNYGYTFGSGTRLTVV.

The chain uses TRBV6-6 and TRBJ1-6; D not certain. Germline loops: CDR1 MNHNY, CDR2 SVGAGI (reference sequence). Trimming removed 4 bases at V and 8 bases at J, with 18 bases between. The CDR3 is made up of 16 amino acids. The CDR3 loop is CASSFSTAGSYSPLHF. The CDR3 coding sequence is TGTGCCAGCAGTTTCTCTACAGCGGGGAGCTATTCACCCCTCCACTTT.

This chain uses TRBV13 with TRBJ2-7; 9 bases agree with TRBD2. Germline lookup yields CDR1 PRHDT and CDR2 FYEKMQ (reference sequence). This CDR3 is built from 15 residues. J was trimmed by 3 bases and V by 6 bases; bases with no gene match: 9. This CDR3 reads CASRITSGSFYEQYF. The DNA of the CDR3 is TGTGCCAGCAGAATTACTAGCGGGTCTTTCTACGAGCAGTACTTC.

The chain has TRBV28 and TRBJ2-1; 7 bases line up with TRBD1. Germline V gene data show CDR1 as MDHEN and CDR2 as SYDVKM. The length of the CDR3 is 16 residues. Germline trimming cut 1 base from V and 7 bases from J; bases unmatched to any gene: 10. As DNA, the CDR3 is TGTGCCAGCAGTTTATTGAGACAGGGAATGGCTAATGAGCAGTTCTTC. It specifies CASSLLRQGMANEQFF.

This rearrangement joins TRBV5-1 to TRBJ1-1; the D gene is possibly TRBD1 (5 bases). This CDR3 has 15 residues. Trimming took off 0 bases at V and 1 base at J, with 10 bases between the two ends. Germline values: CDR1 SGHRS, CDR2 YFSETQ. CDR3 loop: CASSLVTGQNTEAFF. In DNA form, the CDR3 reads TGCGCCAGCAGCTTGGTAACAGGACAGAACACTGAAGCTTTCTTT. The full variable domain, rest sourced from reference TRBV5-1 and TRBJ1-1, is KAGVTQTPRYLIKTRGQQVTLSCSPISGHRSVSWYQQTPGQGLQFLFEYFSETQRNKGNFPGRFSGRQFSNSRSEMNVSTLELGDSALYLCASSLVTGQNTEAFFGQGTRLTVV.

V gene TRBV6-1 combines with J gene TRBJ2-3; D is perhaps TRBD2 (5 bases). Germline V gene sequence: CDR1 MNHNS, CDR2 SASEGT. This CDR3 contains 17 residues. The V end lost 0 bases, the J end lost 4 bases, and 17 bases lay between the germline ends. CDR3 DNA: TGTGCCAGCAGTGAAGCGGCATTCGAGGGAGTAGCAGATACGCAGTATTTT. The encoded protein is CASSEAAFEGVADTQYF.

The CDR3 sequence is CASSPAPRGDTQYF. The CDR3 DNA is TGTGCCAGCAGCCCGGCGCCGCGGGGCGATACGCAGTATTTT. This chain connects TRBV7-9 to TRBJ2-3; D is possibly TRBD2 (6 bases). Between the trimmed V and J ends, which lost 5 bases and 6 bases, there was a span of 15 bases. The germline V gene encodes CDR1 SEHNR and CDR2 FQNEAQ (reference sequence). The length of the CDR3 is 14 residues.

This clone has only one observation. The chain couples TRBV18 to TRBJ2-7; 7 nucleotides line up with TRBD1. J gave up 4 bases and V 1 base, and 13 bases lay outside the gene matches. The CDR3 loop spans 17 amino acids. In germline, CDR1 is KGHSH, CDR2 LQKENI. This chain's CDR3 is CASSPLRDSVWGYEQYF. The DNA of the CDR3 is TGTGCCAGCTCACCACTACGGGACAGCGTGTGGGGATACGAGCAGTACTTC.

This chain joins TRBV6-1 and TRBJ2-3, with D perhaps matching TRBD1 (6 bases). Per germline, CDR1 MNHNS and CDR2 SASEGT. V shed 6 bases and J shed 2 bases, with 12 bases lying between them. This CDR3 is built from 14 residues. The chain's CDR3 is CASRIGQPTDTQYF. The CDR3 DNA reads as TGTGCCAGCAGAATCGGACAGCCCACAGATACGCAGTATTTT.

The genes are TRBV6-5 and TRBJ2-1, with 11 bases matching TRBD1. Per the germline V gene, CDR1 is MNHEY and CDR2 is SVGAGI. The CDR3 is 14 residues long. Losses at the gene ends were 4 bases for V and 6 bases for J; bases not matched to a gene: 2. The CDR3, as DNA: TGTGCCAGCAGTTGGGGACAGGGGGGCAATGAGCAGTTCTTC. It yields the protein CASSWGQGGNEQFF.

This clone was counted between two and nine times. CDR3 nucleotides: TGTGCCAGTAGTTGGAGGGGAGGAACTGAAGCTTTCTTT. This sequence encodes CASSWRGGTEAFF. The chain links TRBV19 to TRBJ1-1; perhaps TRBD1 as D (5 bases). Germline assignment: CDR1 LNHDA and CDR2 SQIVND (reference sequence). Trimming removed 5 bases from V and 5 bases from J, with 12 bases in between. The CDR3 consists of 13 residues.

The chain is built from TRBV2 and TRBJ2-2; 11 bases match TRBD2. Per germline, CDR1 SNHLY and CDR2 FYNNEI. The CDR3 loop spans 18 amino acids. Trimming at V came to 5 bases and at J to 2 bases, leaving 10 bases not matched to a gene. The CDR3 is CASSTSTSGGRNTGELFF. The CDR3 DNA reads as TGTGCCAGCAGTACTTCAACTAGCGGGGGCCGCAACACCGGGGAGCTGTTTTTT.

A single count supports this clone. This sequence joins TRBV28 and TRBJ2-1; maybe TRBD2 (6 bases). V lost 5 bases and J lost 5, with 19 bases in between. Per germline, CDR1 MDHEN and CDR2 SYDVKM. The CDR3 contains 16 residues. The CDR3 DNA reads as TGTGCCAGCAGTATACCCCCGGCGGGGTCGGACAATGAGCAGTTCTTC. This encodes CASSIPPAGSDNEQFF.

The V and J genes are TRBV10-3 and TRBJ2-1, with D possibly being TRBD1 (5 bases). CDR3 length equals 15 residues. CDR1 is ENHRY and CDR2 is SYGVKD in the germline V gene. V was pared by 10 bases and J by 1 base, with 17 bases between. DNA for the CDR3: TGTGCCACAAGCCCTACAGGTAATTCCTACAATGAGCAGTTCTTC. This encodes CATSPTGNSYNEQFF.

V usage is TRBV6-4 and J usage is TRBJ2-5, with 9 bases fitting TRBD1. V dropped 9 bases and J dropped 1; count of bases not matched to a gene: 6. CDR3 length equals 14 residues. Germline-derived CDR1 and CDR2 are MRHNA and SNTAGT. CDR3 DNA sequence: TGTGCCAGAGAACCGGGACAGGGCCAAGAGACCCAGTACTTC. The encoded protein is CAREPGQGQETQYF.

The chain is built from TRBV6-1 and TRBJ1-1, with 8 bases identical to TRBD1. From germline, CDR1 is MNHNS and CDR2 SASEGT. Trimming cost V 6 bases and J 5 bases; bases outside gene matches: 5. The length of the CDR3 is 13 residues. CDR3 protein: CASRVTGATEAFF. CDR3 nucleotide sequence: TGTGCCAGCAGGGTGACAGGGGCTACTGAAGCTTTCTTT.

The rearrangement uses TRBV19 and TRBJ2-5; 9 bases fit TRBD2. The ends lost 3 bases at V and 4 bases at J; junction bases unmatched: 6. Germline CDR1 is LNHDA and CDR2 is SQIVND (reference sequence). The CDR3 runs 15 residues. Here the CDR3 reads CASSIGRGGGETQYF. The CDR3 DNA follows: TGTGCCAGTAGTATTGGGCGGGGGGGTGGAGAGACCCAGTACTTC.

The chain is built from TRBV30 and TRBJ1-5; no clear D. Germline V gene sequence: CDR1 GTSNPN, CDR2 SVGIG (reference sequence). Trimming took 5 bases from V and 1 from J, leaving 15 bases between them. The CDR3 contains 15 residues. The CDR3 is CAWSTRGTSNQPQHF. As DNA, the CDR3 is TGTGCCTGGTCGACCCGCGGAACGAGCAATCAGCCCCAGCATTTT.